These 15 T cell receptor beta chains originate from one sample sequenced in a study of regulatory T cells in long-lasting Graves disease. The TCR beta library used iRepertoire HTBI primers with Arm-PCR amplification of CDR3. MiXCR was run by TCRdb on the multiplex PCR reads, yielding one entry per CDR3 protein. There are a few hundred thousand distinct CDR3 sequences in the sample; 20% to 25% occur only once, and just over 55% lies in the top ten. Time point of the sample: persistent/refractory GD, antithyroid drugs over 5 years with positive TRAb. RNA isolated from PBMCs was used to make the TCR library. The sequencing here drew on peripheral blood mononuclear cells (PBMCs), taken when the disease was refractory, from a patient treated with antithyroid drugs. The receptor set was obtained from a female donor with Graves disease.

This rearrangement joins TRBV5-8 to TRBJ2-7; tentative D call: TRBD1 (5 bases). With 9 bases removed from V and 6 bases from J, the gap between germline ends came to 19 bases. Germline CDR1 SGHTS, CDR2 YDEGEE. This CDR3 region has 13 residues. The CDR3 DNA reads TGTGCCATCCAGACAGCCCACCCTTCCGAGCAGTACTTC. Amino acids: CAIQTAHPSEQYF.

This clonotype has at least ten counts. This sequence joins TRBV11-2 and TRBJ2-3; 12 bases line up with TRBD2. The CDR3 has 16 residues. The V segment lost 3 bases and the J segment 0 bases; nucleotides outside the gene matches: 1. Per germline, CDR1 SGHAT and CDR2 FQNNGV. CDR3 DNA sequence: TGTGCCAGCAGCTTCACTAGCGGGAGGAGCACAGATACGCAGTATTTT. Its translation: CASSFTSGRSTDTQYF.

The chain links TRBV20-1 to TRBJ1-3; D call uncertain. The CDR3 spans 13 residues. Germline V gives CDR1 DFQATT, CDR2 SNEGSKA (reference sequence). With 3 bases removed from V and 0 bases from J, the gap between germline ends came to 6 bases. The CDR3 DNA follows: TGCAGTGCTAGTCAGGACTCTGGAAACACCATATATTTT. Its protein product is CSASQDSGNTIYF.

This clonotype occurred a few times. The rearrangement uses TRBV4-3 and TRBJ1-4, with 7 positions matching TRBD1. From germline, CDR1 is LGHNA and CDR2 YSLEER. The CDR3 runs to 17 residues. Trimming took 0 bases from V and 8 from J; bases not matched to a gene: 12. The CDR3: CASSQEHFDREGEKLFF. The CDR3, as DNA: TGCGCCAGCAGCCAAGAACACTTCGACAGGGAAGGGGAAAAACTGTTTTTT.

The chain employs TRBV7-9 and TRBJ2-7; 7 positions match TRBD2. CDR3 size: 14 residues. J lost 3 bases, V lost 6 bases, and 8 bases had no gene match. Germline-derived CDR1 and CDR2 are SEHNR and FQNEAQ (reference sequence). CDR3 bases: TGTGCCAGCAGTTGGCCGGGAGGAAACTACGAGCAGTACTTC. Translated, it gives CASSWPGGNYEQYF.

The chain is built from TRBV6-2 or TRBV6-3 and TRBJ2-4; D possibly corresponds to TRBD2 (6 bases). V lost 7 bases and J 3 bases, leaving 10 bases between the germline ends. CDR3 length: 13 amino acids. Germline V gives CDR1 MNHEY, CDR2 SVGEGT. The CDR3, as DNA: TGTGCCAGCACCACCGGGGGCAAAAACATTCAGTACTTC. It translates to CASTTGGKNIQYF.

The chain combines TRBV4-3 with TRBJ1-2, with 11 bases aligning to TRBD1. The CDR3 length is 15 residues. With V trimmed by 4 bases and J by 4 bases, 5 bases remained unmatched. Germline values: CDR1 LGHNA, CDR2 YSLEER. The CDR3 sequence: CASSLRDRGGYGYTF. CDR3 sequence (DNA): TGCGCCAGCAGCCTCCGGGACAGGGGGGGCTATGGCTACACCTTC.

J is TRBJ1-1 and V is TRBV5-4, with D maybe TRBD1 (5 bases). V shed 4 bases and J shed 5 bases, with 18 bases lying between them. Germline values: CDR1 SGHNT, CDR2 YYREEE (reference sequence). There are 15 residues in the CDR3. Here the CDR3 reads CASSLGIVRGTEAFF. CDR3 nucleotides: TGTGCCAGCAGCCTAGGAATCGTAAGGGGAACTGAAGCTTTCTTT.

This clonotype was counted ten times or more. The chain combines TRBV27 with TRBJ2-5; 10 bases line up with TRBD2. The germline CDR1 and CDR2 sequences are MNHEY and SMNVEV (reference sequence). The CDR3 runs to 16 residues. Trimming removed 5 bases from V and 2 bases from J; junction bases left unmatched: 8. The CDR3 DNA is TGTGCCAGCAGTCCGGGGAGGACTAGCGGACAAGAGACCCAGTACTTC. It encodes CASSPGRTSGQETQYF.

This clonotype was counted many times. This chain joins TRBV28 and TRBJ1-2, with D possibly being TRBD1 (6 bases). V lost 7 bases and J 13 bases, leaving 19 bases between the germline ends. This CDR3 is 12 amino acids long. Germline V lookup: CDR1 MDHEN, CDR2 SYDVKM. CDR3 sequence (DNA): TGTGCCAGCAAAAGCCTTACAGGGCCTTGCACCTTC. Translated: CASKSLTGPCTF.

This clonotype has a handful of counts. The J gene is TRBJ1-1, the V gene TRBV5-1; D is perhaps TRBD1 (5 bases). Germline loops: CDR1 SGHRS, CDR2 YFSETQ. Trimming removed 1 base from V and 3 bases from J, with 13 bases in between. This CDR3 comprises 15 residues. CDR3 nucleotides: TGCGCCAGCAGCTTGTTCCAGGGAGGGGACACTGAAGCTTTCTTT. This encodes CASSLFQGGDTEAFF.

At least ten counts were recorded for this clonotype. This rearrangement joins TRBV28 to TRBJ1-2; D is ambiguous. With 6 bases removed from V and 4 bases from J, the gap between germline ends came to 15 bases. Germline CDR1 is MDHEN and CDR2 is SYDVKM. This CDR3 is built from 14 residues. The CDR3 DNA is TGTGCCAGCAGCACCGGCGGGCGGACCTATGGCTACACCTTC. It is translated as CASSTGGRTYGYTF.

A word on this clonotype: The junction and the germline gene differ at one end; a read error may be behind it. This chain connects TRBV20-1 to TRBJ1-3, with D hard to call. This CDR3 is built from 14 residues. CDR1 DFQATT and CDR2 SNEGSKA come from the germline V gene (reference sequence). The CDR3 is CSAGDVGSGNTIYF. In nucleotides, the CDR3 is TGCAGTGCTGGAGACGTCGGCTCTGGAAACACCATATATTTT.

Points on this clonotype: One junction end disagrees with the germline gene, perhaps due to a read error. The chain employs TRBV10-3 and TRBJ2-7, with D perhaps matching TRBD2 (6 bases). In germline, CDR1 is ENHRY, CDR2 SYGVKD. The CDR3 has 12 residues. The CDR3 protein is CAIRAGGDEEYF. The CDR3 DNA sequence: TGTGCCATCCGGGCAGGAGGGGACGAGGAGTACTTC.

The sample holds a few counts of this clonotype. In nucleotides, the CDR3 is TGTGCCATCAGTGAGGTGACAGACGAGCAGTACTTC. It yields the protein CAISEVTDEQYF. The rearrangement uses TRBV10-3 and TRBJ2-7, with D perhaps TRBD1 (5 bases). Trimming removed 2 bases from V and 5 bases from J, with 7 bases in between. The CDR3 has 12 amino acids. Germline CDR1 and CDR2: ENHRY and SYGVKD.